The text below deals with one T cell receptor beta chain. The sample belongs to a study of identical twins. TCRdb fed the 5' RACE reads into MiXCR, producing one record per CDR3 protein. The profile covers fewer than 900,000 distinct CDR3 sequences, with 18% appearing a single time and around 13% taken by the ten largest. The germline V gene has CDR1 MNHNY and CDR2 SVGAGI (reference sequence). Trimming took 8 bases from V and 2 from J, leaving 9 bases between them. There are 13 residues in the CDR3. Another study also made use of these data, one on T cells expressing NK-cell markers.

The chain couples TRBV6-6 to TRBJ1-4; perhaps TRBD1 as D (5 bases). What was sequenced was PBMCs. This sequence was found in a woman younger than 30 in good health. CDR3 in amino acids: CASLRATNEKLFF. The CDR3, as DNA: TGTGCCAGCCTCAGGGCTACTAATGAAAAACTGTTTTTT.